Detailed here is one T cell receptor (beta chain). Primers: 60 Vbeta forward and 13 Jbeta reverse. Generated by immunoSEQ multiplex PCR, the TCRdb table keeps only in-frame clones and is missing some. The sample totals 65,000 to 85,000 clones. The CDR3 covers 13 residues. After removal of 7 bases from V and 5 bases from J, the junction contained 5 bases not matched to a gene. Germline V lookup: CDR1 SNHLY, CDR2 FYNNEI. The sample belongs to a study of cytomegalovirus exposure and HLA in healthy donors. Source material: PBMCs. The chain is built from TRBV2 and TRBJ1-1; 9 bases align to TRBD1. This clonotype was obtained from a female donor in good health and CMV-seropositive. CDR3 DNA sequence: TGTGCCAGCAAGGACAGGGGAGATACTGAAGCTTTCTTT. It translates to CASKDRGDTEAFF.